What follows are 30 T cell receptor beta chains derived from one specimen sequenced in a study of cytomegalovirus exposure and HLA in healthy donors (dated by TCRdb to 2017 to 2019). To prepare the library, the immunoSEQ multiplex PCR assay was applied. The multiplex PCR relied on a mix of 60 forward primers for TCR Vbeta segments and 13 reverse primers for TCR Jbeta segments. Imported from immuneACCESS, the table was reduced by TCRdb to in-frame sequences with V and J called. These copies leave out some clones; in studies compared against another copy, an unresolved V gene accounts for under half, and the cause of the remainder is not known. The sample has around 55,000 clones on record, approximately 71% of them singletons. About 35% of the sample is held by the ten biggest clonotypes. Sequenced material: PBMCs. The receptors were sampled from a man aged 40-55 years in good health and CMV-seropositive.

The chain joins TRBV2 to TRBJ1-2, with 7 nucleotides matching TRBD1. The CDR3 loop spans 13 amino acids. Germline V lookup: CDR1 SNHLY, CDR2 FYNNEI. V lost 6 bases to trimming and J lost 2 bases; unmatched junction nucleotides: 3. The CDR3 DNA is TGTGCCAGCAGCCCGACAGGGAACTATGGCTACACCTTC. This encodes CASSPTGNYGYTF. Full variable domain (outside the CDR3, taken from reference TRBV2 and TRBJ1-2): EPEVTQTPSHQVTQMGQEVILRCVPISNHLYFYWYRQILGQKVEFLVSFYNNEISEKSEIFDDQFSVERPDGSNFTLKIRSTKLEDSAMYFCASSPTGNYGYTFGSGTRLTVV.

The CDR3 sequence is CASRPTGDAKNIQYF. The CDR3 DNA is TGTGCCAGCAGACCGACAGGGGATGCCAAAAACATTCAGTACTTC. J is TRBJ2-4 and V is TRBV14; 8 positions agree with TRBD1. CDR3 length: 15 residues. Germline CDR1 and CDR2: SGHDN and FVKESK. Trimming at V came to 6 bases and at J to 1 base, leaving 5 bases not matched to a gene. The full variable domain, rest sourced from reference TRBV14 and TRBJ2-4, is EAGVTQFPSHSVIEKGQTVTLRCDPISGHDNLYWYRRVMGKEIKFLLHFVKESKQDESGMPNNRFLAERTGGTYSTLKVQPAELEDSGVYFCASRPTGDAKNIQYFGAGTRLSVL.

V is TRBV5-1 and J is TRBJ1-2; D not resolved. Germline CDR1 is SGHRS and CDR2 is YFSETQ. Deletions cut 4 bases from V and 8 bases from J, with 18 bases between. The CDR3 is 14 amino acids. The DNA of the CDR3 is TGCGCCAGCAGCCCTGGGGAGGGTCTGGGCGGCTACACCTTC. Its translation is CASSPGEGLGGYTF.

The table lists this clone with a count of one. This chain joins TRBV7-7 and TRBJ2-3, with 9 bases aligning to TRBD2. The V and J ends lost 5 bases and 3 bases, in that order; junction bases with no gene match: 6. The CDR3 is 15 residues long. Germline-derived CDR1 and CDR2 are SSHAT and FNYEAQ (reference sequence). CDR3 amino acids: CASSPRTSVTDTQYF. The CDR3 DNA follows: TGTGCCAGCAGCCCCCGGACTAGCGTGACAGATACGCAGTATTTT.

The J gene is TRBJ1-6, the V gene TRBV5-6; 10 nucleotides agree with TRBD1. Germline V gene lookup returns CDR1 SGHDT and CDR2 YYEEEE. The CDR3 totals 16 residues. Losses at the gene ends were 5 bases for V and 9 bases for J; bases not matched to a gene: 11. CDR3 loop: CASSYGTGVSGSPLHF. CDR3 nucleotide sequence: TGTGCCAGCAGTTACGGGACAGGGGTTTCTGGTTCACCCCTCCACTTT.

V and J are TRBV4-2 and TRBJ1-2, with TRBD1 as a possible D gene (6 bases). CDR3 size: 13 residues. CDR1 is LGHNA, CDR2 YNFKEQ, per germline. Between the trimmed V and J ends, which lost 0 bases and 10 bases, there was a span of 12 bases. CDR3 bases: TGTGCCAGCAGCCAAGAGGCTGGGGGCCTCTACACCTTC. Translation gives CASSQEAGGLYTF.

This CDR3 is CASRFPLRGGFTEAFF. The CDR3 DNA follows: TGTGCAAGTCGCTTCCCACTTAGGGGGGGCTTCACTGAAGCTTTCTTT. The chain has TRBV12-2 and TRBJ1-1. TRBV12-2 is a pseudogene locus. This CDR3 contains 16 residues.

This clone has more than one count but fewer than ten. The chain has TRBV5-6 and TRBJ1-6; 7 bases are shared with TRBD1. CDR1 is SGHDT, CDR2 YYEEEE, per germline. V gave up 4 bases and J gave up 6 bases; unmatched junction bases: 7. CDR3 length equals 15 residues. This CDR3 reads CASSLWDRFNSPLHF. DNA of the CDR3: TGTGCCAGCAGCCTGTGGGACAGATTTAATTCACCCCTCCACTTT. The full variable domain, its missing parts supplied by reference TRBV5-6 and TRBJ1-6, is DAGVTQSPTHLIKTRGQQVTLRCSPKSGHDTVSWYQQALGQGPQFIFQYYEEEERQRGNFPDRFSGHQFPNYSSELNVNALLLGDSALYLCASSLWDRFNSPLHFGNGTRLTVT.

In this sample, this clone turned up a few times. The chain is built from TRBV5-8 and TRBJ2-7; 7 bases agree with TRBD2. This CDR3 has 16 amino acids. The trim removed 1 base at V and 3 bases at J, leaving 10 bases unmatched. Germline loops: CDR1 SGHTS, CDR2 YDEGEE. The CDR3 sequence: CASSLSTGLSNYEQYF. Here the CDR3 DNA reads TGTGCCAGCAGCTTGTCCACGGGACTATCGAACTACGAGCAGTACTTC.

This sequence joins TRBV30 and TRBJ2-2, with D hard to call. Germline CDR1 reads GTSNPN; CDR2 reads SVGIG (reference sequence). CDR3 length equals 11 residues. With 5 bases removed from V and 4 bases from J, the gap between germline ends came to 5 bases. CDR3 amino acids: CAWASTGELFF. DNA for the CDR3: TGTGCCTGGGCGTCCACCGGGGAGCTGTTTTTT. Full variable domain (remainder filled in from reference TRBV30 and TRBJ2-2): SQTIHQWPATLVQPVGSPLSLECTVEGTSNPNLYWYRQAAGRGLQLLFYSVGIGQISSEVPQNLSASRPQDRQFILSSKKLLLSDSGFYLCAWASTGELFFGEGSRLTVL.

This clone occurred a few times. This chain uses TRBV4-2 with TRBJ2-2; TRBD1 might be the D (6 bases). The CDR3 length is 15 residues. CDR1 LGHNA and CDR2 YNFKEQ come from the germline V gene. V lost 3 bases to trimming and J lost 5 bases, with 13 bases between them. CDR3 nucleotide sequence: TGTGCCAGCAGCCAGAGAGAAACAGGGACCGGGGAGCTGTTTTTT. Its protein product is CASSQRETGTGELFF.

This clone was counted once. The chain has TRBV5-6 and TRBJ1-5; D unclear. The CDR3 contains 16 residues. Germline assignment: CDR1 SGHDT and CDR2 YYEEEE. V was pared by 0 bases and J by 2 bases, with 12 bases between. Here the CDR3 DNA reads TGTGCCAGCAGCTTGGGTGGATTCCGGGGCAATCAGCCCCAGCATTTT. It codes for CASSLGGFRGNQPQHF.

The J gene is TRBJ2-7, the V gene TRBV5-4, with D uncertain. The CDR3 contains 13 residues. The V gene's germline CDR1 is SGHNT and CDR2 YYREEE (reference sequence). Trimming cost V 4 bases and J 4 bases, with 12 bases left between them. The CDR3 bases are TGTGCCAGCAGCCAAGTCCAGTCGTACGAGCAGTACTTC. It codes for CASSQVQSYEQYF.

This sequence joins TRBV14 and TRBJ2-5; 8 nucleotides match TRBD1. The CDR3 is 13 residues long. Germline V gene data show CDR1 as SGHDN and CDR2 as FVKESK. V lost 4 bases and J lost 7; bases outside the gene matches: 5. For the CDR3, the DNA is TGTGCCAGCAGCCTGACAGGGGTGGGGACCCAGTACTTC. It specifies CASSLTGVGTQYF.

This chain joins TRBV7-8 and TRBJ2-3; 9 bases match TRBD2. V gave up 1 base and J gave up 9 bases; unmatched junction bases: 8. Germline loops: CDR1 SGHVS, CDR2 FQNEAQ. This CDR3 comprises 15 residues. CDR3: CASSLERGAVQTQYF. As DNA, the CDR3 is TGTGCCAGCAGCTTAGAGCGGGGGGCCGTCCAGACGCAGTATTTT.

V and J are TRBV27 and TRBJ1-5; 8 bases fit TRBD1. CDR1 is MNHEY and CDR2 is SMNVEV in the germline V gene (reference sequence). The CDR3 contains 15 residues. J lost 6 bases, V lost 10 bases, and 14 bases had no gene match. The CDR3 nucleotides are TGTGCCACCAGCTACAGGGGGGACGCTGGTCAGCCCCAGCATTTT. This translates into CATSYRGDAGQPQHF.

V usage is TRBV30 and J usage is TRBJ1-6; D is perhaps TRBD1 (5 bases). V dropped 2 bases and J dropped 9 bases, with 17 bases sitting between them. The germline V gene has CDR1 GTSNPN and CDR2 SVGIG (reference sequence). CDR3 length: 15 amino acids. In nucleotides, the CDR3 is TGTGCCTGGAGTAGCAAAGGGGCAGGGCCTTCACCCCTCCACTTT. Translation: CAWSSKGAGPSPLHF.

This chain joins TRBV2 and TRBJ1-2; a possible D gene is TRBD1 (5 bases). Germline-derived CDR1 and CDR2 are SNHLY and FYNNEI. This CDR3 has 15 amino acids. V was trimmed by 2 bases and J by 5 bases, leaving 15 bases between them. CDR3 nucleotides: TGTGCCAGCAGTGAAAGCCGCGGGGGAGCGTATGGCTACACCTTC. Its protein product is CASSESRGGAYGYTF.

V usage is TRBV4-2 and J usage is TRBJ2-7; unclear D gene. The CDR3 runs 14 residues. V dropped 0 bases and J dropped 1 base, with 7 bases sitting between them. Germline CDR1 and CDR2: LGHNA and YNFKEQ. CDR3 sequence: CASSQDVRSYEQYF. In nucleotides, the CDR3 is TGTGCCAGCAGCCAAGATGTGAGGTCCTACGAGCAGTACTTC.

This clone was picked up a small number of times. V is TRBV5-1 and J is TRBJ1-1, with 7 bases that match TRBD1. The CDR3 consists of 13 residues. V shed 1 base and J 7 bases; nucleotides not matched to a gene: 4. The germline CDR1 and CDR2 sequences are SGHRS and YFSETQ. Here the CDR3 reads CASSLRGGYEAFF. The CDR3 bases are TGCGCCAGCAGCTTGAGAGGGGGCTATGAAGCTTTCTTT.

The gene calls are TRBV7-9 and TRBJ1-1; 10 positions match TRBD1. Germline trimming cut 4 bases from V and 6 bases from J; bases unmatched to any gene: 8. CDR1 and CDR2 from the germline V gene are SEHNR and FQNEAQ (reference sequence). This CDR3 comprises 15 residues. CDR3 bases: TGTGCCAGCAGCTCGAGGGACAGGGGTAAACCTGAAGCTTTCTTT. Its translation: CASSSRDRGKPEAFF.

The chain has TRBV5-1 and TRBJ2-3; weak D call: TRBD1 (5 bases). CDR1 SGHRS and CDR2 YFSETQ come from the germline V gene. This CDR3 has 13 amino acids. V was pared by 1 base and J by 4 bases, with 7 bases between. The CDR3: CASSLRGPDTQYF. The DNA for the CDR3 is TGCGCCAGCAGCTTGAGGGGCCCAGATACGCAGTATTTT.

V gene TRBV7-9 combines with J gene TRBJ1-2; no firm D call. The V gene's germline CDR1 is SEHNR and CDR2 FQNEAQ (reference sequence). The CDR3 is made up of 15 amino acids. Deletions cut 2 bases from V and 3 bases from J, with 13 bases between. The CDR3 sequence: CASSLSGYEDYGYTF. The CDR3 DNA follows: TGTGCCAGCAGCTTAAGCGGGTATGAAGACTATGGCTACACCTTC.

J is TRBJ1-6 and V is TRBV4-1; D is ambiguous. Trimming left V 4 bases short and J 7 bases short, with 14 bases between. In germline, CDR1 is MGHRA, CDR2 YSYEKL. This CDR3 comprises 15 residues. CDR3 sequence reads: CASSPSPLQNSPLHF. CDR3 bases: TGCGCCAGCAGCCCTTCACCCCTACAGAATTCACCCCTCCACTTT.

The CDR3 region has the DNA TGTGCCAGCAGTTATTTTGGTCAGGGGGCCGGGGAGCTGTTTTTT. It yields the protein CASSYFGQGAGELFF. The gene calls are TRBV6-5 and TRBJ2-2; 7 bases map to TRBD1. CDR1 is MNHEY and CDR2 is SVGAGI in the germline V gene. The J segment lost 6 bases and the V segment lost 3 bases, leaving 7 bases of the junction unmatched. The CDR3 runs to 15 residues.

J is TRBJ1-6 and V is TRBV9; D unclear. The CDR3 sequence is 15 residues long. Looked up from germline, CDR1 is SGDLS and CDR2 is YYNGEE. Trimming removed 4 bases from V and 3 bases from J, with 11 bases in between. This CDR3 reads CASSLAEGYNSPLHF. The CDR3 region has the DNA TGTGCCAGCAGCCTGGCTGAGGGCTATAATTCACCCCTCCACTTT.

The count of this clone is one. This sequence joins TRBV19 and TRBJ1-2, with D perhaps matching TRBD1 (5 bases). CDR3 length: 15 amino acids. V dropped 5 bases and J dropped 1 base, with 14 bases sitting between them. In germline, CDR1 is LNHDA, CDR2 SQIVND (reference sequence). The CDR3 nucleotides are TGTGCCAGTAGTGGAACAGGCTCATTTAACTATGGCTACACCTTC. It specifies CASSGTGSFNYGYTF.

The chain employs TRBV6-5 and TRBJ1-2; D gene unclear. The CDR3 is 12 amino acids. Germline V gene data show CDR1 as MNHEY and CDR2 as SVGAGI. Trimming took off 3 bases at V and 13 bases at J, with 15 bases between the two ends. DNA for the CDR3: TGTGCCAGCAGTTATAGTCGTACTCTGCTCACCTTC. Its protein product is CASSYSRTLLTF.

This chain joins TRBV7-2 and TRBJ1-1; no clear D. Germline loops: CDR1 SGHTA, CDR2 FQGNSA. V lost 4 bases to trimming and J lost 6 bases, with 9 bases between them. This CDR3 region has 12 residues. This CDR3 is CASSWREAEAFF. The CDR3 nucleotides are TGTGCCAGCAGCTGGAGAGAGGCTGAAGCTTTCTTT.

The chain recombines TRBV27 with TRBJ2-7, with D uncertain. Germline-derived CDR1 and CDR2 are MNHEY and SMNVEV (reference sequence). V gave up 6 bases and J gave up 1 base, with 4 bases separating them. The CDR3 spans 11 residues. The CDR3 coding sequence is TGTGCCAGCAGCACTTCCTACGAGCAGTACTTC. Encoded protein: CASSTSYEQYF.